A single sample gave rise to the 21 T cell receptor beta chains below, sequenced in a study of OX40 agonist ivuxolimab in advanced cancers. Sequencing used immunoSEQ multiplex PCR; TCRdb keeps in-frame clones, though not all of them. Of around 62,000 clones in the sample, roughly nine tenths were seen once. This material consisted of CD4+ or CD8+ T cells sorted from blood, taken in a trial of the OX40 agonist ivuxolimab. The receptors come from an adult with an advanced solid tumor such as melanoma, head and neck, liver or kidney cancer.

The V call is TRBV2, the J call TRBJ2-3; TRBD2 agrees at 8 bases. CDR1 and CDR2 from the germline V gene are SNHLY and FYNNEI. The CDR3 totals 17 residues. Trimming removed 0 bases from V and 2 bases from J; junction bases left unmatched: 7. CDR3 in DNA: TGTGCCAGCAGTGAAGCGTGGTCTAGCGGGTCCACAGATACGCAGTATTTT. This translates into CASSEAWSSGSTDTQYF.

The chain couples TRBV5-1 to TRBJ2-3, with 12 positions matching TRBD2. The CDR3 runs to 16 residues. V gave up 3 bases and J gave up 0 bases; unmatched junction bases: 2. CDR1 and CDR2 (germline): SGHRS, YFSETQ. The CDR3 nucleotides are TGCGCCAGCAGCTATGGACTAGCGGGGAGCACAGATACGCAGTATTTT. Amino acids: CASSYGLAGSTDTQYF.

The rearrangement joins TRBV7-2 to TRBJ1-1; perhaps TRBD1 as D (6 bases). V lost 5 bases, J lost 5 bases, and 15 bases lay in between. CDR1 is SGHTA and CDR2 is FQGNSA in the germline V gene. This CDR3 is 14 amino acids long. The CDR3 loop reads CASSQGRGNTEAFF. The DNA for the CDR3 is TGTGCCAGCAGCCAGGGGAGGGGGAATACTGAAGCTTTCTTT.

The chain uses TRBV4-2 and TRBJ2-7, with 9 bases aligning to TRBD2. CDR3 length: 15 residues. V dropped 4 bases and J dropped 6; count of bases not matched to a gene: 10. CDR1 and CDR2 (germline): LGHNA, YNFKEQ. The CDR3 nucleotides read TGTGCCAGCAGCCTTACCGCGGGAGGGCCGCTCGAGCAGTACTTC. Amino acids: CASSLTAGGPLEQYF.

V usage is TRBV28 and J usage is TRBJ2-1, with D perhaps assigned TRBD1 or TRBD2 (6 bases each). The CDR3 loop spans 14 amino acids. V was cut by 4 bases and J by 3 bases, with 10 bases left in between. The germline V gene has CDR1 MDHEN and CDR2 SYDVKM. CDR3 protein: CASSWGAVYNEQFF. CDR3 DNA: TGTGCCAGCAGTTGGGGGGCCGTCTACAATGAGCAGTTCTTC. Filled out from reference TRBV28 and TRBJ2-1, the complete variable domain reads DVKVTQSSRYLVKRTGEKVFLECVQDMDHENMFWYRQDPGLGLRLIYFSYDVKMKEKGDIPEGYSVSREKKERFSLILESASTNQTSMYLCASSWGAVYNEQFFGPGTRLTVL.

This rearrangement joins TRBV4-3 to TRBJ1-4; the D is unclear. Germline CDR1 LGHNA, CDR2 YSLEER. The CDR3 length is 18 residues. The V end was cut by 4 bases, the J end by 6 bases, with 24 bases between. The CDR3 DNA sequence: TGCGCCAGCAGCCCCGAAGCGGCCGGGCGGAGGAAAGATGAAAAACTGTTTTTT. Protein sequence: CASSPEAAGRRKDEKLFF.

V and J are TRBV21-1 and TRBJ2-7; the table's D call, TRBD1, has no DNA check behind it. TRBV21-1 is a listed pseudogene. The CDR3 is 17 residues long. CDR3 region: CASSKPPRTVCTYEQYF. The CDR3 nucleotides read TGTGCCAGCAGCAAACCCCCTAGGACAGTGTGTACCTACGAGCAGTACTTC.

The chain has TRBV28 and TRBJ2-7, with 10 bases fitting TRBD1. Germline lookup yields CDR1 MDHEN and CDR2 SYDVKM. V shed 5 bases, J shed 1 base, and the junction held 5 bases outside the gene matches. The CDR3 is 15 amino acids. CDR3 amino acids: CASSARTGGSYEQYF. The CDR3 region has the DNA TGTGCCAGCAGTGCACGGACAGGGGGTTCCTACGAGCAGTACTTC.

V is TRBV29-1 and J is TRBJ2-3; no firm D call. The germline gives CDR1 SQVTM, CDR2 ANQGSEA. The CDR3 extends over 13 amino acids. The ends were cut back, 3 bases at V and 2 bases at J, with 9 bases in the middle. The CDR3 is CSVDGQATDTQYF. The CDR3 DNA reads TGCAGCGTTGACGGTCAGGCCACAGATACGCAGTATTTT.

The V gene is TRBV5-6, the J gene TRBJ2-7; unclear D gene. The germline V and J ends were trimmed by 4 bases and 1 base, with 9 bases remaining between them. CDR1 SGHDT and CDR2 YYEEEE come from the germline V gene. The CDR3 is made up of 13 amino acids. CDR3 nucleotide sequence: TGTGCCAGCAGCCGGCGCCTATCCTACGAGCAGTACTTC. Protein: CASSRRLSYEQYF.

V gene TRBV6-5 combines with J gene TRBJ1-2, with 10 positions matching TRBD1. V was pared by 6 bases and J by 4 bases, with 5 bases of the junction left unmatched. The V gene's germline CDR1 is MNHEY and CDR2 SVGAGI. This CDR3 is built from 14 residues. The CDR3 sequence: CASRRGQGSYGYTF. The CDR3, as DNA: TGTGCCAGCAGACGGGGACAGGGGAGCTATGGCTACACCTTC.

V and J are TRBV19 and TRBJ2-5, with D maybe TRBD2 (5 bases). The CDR3 extends over 12 amino acids. Germline V gene sequence: CDR1 LNHDA, CDR2 SQIVND (reference sequence). Between the trimmed V and J ends, which lost 1 base and 5 bases, there was a span of 5 bases. The CDR3 bases are TGTGCCAGTAGTATAGCGGGGGAGACCCAGTACTTC. This sequence encodes CASSIAGETQYF.

In this sample, this clone turned up once. As DNA, the CDR3 is TGCGCCAGCAGCTTAAGGACAGTGGGCGAGCAGTACTTC. Amino acid sequence: CASSLRTVGEQYF. This rearrangement joins TRBV5-1 to TRBJ2-7; D possibly corresponds to TRBD1 (6 bases). Germline lookup yields CDR1 SGHRS and CDR2 YFSETQ. This CDR3 contains 13 residues. The V and J ends lost 2 bases and 6 bases respectively, with 12 bases between them.

This clone occurred a few times. The chain combines TRBV7-9 with TRBJ2-7; TRBD1 agrees at 8 bases. CDR1 SEHNR and CDR2 FQNEAQ come from the germline V gene (reference sequence). Trimming cost V 5 bases and J 3 bases; bases outside gene matches: 3. The CDR3 spans 13 residues. This CDR3 reads CASSNRGSYEQYF. As DNA, the CDR3 is TGTGCCAGCAGCAACAGGGGGAGCTACGAGCAGTACTTC.

The chain combines TRBV7-2 with TRBJ1-2; D might be TRBD1 (5 bases). V lost 2 bases, J lost 8 bases, and 15 bases lay in between. The germline V gene has CDR1 SGHTA and CDR2 FQGNSA. This CDR3 is 14 amino acids long. The CDR3 is CASSLLQGLGGYTF. The DNA of the CDR3 is TGTGCCAGCAGCTTATTGCAGGGCTTGGGAGGCTACACCTTC.

V gene TRBV11-2 combines with J gene TRBJ1-1, with a possible D match to TRBD1 (5 bases). V was trimmed by 1 base and J by 8 bases, leaving 8 bases between them. Germline assignment: CDR1 SGHAT and CDR2 FQNNGV. The CDR3 contains 12 residues. This CDR3 reads CASSLGQFEAFF. The DNA for the CDR3 is TGTGCCAGCAGCTTAGGACAGTTCGAAGCTTTCTTT.

The CDR3 reads CASSPSGGPYEQYF. CDR3 coding DNA: TGTGCCAGCAGTCCCTCGGGAGGACCCTACGAGCAGTACTTC. V and J are TRBV2 and TRBJ2-7; 7 bases fit TRBD2. The CDR3 has 14 amino acids. CDR1 and CDR2 from the germline V gene are SNHLY and FYNNEI. The J segment lost 2 bases and the V segment lost 5 bases, leaving 6 bases of the junction unmatched.

The chain couples TRBV20-1 to TRBJ1-1; D is undetermined. In germline, CDR1 is DFQATT, CDR2 SNEGSKA (reference sequence). Trimming shortened V by 0 bases and J by 11 bases, and 4 bases separated the two germline ends. CDR3 length: 9 residues. The DNA for the CDR3 is TGCAGTGCTAGAGAGGCTGCTTTCTTT. Amino acid sequence: CSAREAAFF.

V is TRBV4-3 and J is TRBJ2-7; D is unresolved. This CDR3 region has 15 residues. The V end was cut by 0 bases, the J end by 3 bases, with 12 bases between. The germline CDR1 and CDR2 sequences are LGHNA and YSLEER. The CDR3 DNA is TGCGCCAGCAGCCAAGATTCGGGCAGAAACTACGAGCAGTACTTC. It codes for CASSQDSGRNYEQYF.

This clone was observed a handful of times. CDR3 coding DNA: TGTGCCAGTACCTATGGGAAGGTCAGTAGTTATCAGCCCCAGCATTTT. This codes for CASTYGKVSSYQPQHF. This sequence joins TRBV19 and TRBJ1-5, with D uncertain. The CDR3 sequence is 16 residues long. Trimming left V 7 bases short and J 5 bases short, with 21 bases between. Germline CDR1 LNHDA, CDR2 SQIVND (reference sequence).

The CDR3 nucleotides are TGTGCCAGCAGCTCATACCTCCTCTACGAGCAGTACTTC. This sequence encodes CASSSYLLYEQYF. The chain joins TRBV7-8 to TRBJ2-5, with D uncertain. The J call is doubtful: the DNA matches TRBJ2-7 better. Looked up from germline, CDR1 is SGHVS and CDR2 is FQNEAQ. The CDR3 totals 13 residues.